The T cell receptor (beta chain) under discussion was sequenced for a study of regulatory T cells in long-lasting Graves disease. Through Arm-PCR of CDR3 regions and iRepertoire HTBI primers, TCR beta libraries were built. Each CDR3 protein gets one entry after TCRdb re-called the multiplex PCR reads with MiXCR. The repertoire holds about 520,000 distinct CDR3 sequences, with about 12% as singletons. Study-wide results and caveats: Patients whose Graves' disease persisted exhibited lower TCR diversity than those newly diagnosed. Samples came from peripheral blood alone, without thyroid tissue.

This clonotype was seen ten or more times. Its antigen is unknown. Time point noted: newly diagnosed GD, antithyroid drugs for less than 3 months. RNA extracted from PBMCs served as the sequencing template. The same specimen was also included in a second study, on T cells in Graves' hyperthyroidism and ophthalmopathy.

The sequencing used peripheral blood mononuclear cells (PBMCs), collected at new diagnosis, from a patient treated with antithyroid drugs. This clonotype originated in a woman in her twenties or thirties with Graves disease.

CDR3 region: CSASAYGTASPTEAFF. The CDR3 DNA sequence: TGCAGTGCTAGTGCTTATGGCACGGCGAGCCCCACTGAAGCTTTCTTT. This chain joins TRBV20-1 and TRBJ1-1, with D unresolved. This CDR3 is 16 amino acids long. In germline, CDR1 is DFQATT, CDR2 SNEGSKA (reference sequence). The V end lost 3 bases, the J end lost 4 bases, and 21 bases lay between the germline ends.